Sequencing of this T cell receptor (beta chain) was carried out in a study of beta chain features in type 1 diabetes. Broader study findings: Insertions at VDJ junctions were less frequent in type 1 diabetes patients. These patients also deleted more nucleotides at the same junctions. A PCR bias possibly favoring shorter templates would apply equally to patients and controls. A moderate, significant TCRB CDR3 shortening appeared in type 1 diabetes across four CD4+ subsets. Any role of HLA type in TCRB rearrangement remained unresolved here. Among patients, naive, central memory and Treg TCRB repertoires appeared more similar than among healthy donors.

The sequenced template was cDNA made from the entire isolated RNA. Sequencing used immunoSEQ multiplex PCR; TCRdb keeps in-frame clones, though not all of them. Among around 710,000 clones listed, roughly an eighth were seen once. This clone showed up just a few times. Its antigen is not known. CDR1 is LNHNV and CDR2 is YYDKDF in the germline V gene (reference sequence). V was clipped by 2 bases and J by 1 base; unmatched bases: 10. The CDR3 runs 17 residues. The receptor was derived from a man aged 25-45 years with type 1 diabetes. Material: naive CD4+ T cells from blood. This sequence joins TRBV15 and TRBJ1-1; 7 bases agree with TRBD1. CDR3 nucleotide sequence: TGTGCCACCAGCAGACCAAGGGACAGTCCGGCGAACACTGAAGCTTTCTTT. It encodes CATSRPRDSPANTEAFF.